This entry features one T cell receptor beta chain sequence. Antigen unknown. Mismatch repair deficiency was confirmed in all patients, by PCR or immunohistochemistry. The data stem from a study of PD-1 blockade in mismatch repair-deficient tumors. Study-wide context: All were previously treated, progressing patients with approximately 12 mismatch repair-deficient cancer types. Study-wide results and caveats: Tumor-resident clones, often absent from pretreatment blood, expanded after pembrolizumab and then contracted.

The assay was immunoSEQ multiplex PCR, and TCRdb's table has in-frame clones only and misses some. The sample carries about 16,000 clones, 84% recorded once. Sequences were derived from PBMCs, sampled before pembrolizumab treatment. The TCR originated in an adult with mismatch repair-deficient cancer.

The CDR3 spells CASSPRLAGPFYNEQFF. The CDR3 bases are TGTGCCAGCAGTCCCCGGCTAGCGGGGCCCTTTTACAATGAGCAGTTCTTC. The rearrangement uses TRBV2 and TRBJ2-1; 9 positions agree with TRBD2. Trimming at V came to 5 bases and at J to 4 bases, leaving 12 bases not matched to a gene. Germline lookup yields CDR1 SNHLY and CDR2 FYNNEI. The CDR3 length is 17 residues.